This TCR beta chain was observed in a study of shared clonotypes between healthy human individuals. Study-level information: Two women and a few men aged 18 to 49 served as donors. Overall study findings and caveats: Lower generation probabilities were found for non-shared clonotypes than for those shared by all four donors. Rarefaction revealed incomplete sorted-subset sequencing despite large depth.

Note on this clone: The antigen remains unidentified.

In germline, CDR1 is SEHNR, CDR2 FQNEAQ (reference sequence). V lost 6 bases to trimming and J lost 5 bases; unmatched junction nucleotides: 11. This CDR3 is 17 amino acids long. Cells designated naive CD8 were CD45RO-negative and were positively selected for CCR7, with terminally differentiated effector memory CD45RA+ cells excluded. Using immunoSEQ multiplex PCR, the repertoire was profiled, and TCRdb retains in-frame clones only, with some absent. The data contain about 1,800,000 clones, roughly 94% of them singletons. The chain carries TRBV7-9 and TRBJ2-1; 12 bases match TRBD2. The sample consisted of naive CD8+ T cells sorted from blood. The source of this sequence is a man younger than 35 in good health. The CDR3 region is CASSSTSGGKKDNEQFF. The CDR3 coding sequence is TGTGCCAGCAGTTCTACTAGCGGGGGGAAGAAGGACAATGAGCAGTTCTTC.